Following are 26 T cell receptor beta chains from one sample sequenced in a study of radiation and T cells in renal cell carcinoma. Assay: immunoSEQ multiplex PCR; the TCRdb copy retains only in-frame clones and omits some. The sample has 65,000 or so clones, 60% to 85% seen once. Time point described: blood 4 weeks post-SBRT, at nephrectomy. Treatment given: 15 Gy SBRT to primary tumor, nephrectomy 4 weeks later. The sample consisted of blood, taken from a patient whose treatment included radiotherapy and nephrectomy. Receptor source: a man aged 60 to 69 with renal cell carcinoma.

The chain is built from TRBV5-1 and TRBJ1-2, with D perhaps matching TRBD1 (5 bases). Trimming removed 4 bases at V and 4 bases at J, with 11 bases between. Germline V gene sequence: CDR1 SGHRS, CDR2 YFSETQ. The CDR3 consists of 13 residues. The CDR3 spells CASSPDITYGYTF. DNA for the CDR3: TGCGCCAGCAGCCCGGACATAACCTATGGCTACACCTTC.

V and J are TRBV23-1 and TRBJ1-2; 8 nucleotides line up with TRBD1. TRBV23-1 is treated as an ORF (open reading frame) with a function not yet certain. This CDR3 has 19 residues. V was clipped by 6 bases and J by 0 bases; unmatched bases: 18. CDR3 sequence reads: CASSHRSRTGTMANYGYTF. CDR3 coding DNA: TGCGCCAGCAGCCATCGTTCTAGGACAGGGACGATGGCTAACTATGGCTACACCTTC.

The chain links TRBV11-2 to TRBJ1-2; 8 nucleotides line up with TRBD1. Germline CDR1 reads SGHAT; CDR2 reads FQNNGV. CDR3 length equals 14 residues. V shed 3 bases and J 4 bases; nucleotides not matched to a gene: 4. The CDR3 here is CASSLAGGGYGYTF. The CDR3 nucleotides read TGTGCCAGCAGCTTGGCAGGGGGCGGCTATGGCTACACCTTC.

This clone has a handful of counts. V is TRBV7-2 and J is TRBJ2-2, with D unresolved. This CDR3 comprises 14 residues. The ends were cut back, 5 bases at V and 0 bases at J, with 7 bases in the middle. Germline V gives CDR1 SGHTA, CDR2 FQGNSA. The CDR3 reads CASSVGPNTGELFF. The CDR3, as DNA: TGTGCCAGCAGCGTCGGGCCGAACACCGGGGAGCTGTTTTTT.

V is TRBV7-8 and J is TRBJ2-1, with 7 bases that match TRBD1. Germline V lookup: CDR1 SGHVS, CDR2 FQNEAQ. After removal of 5 bases from V and 0 bases from J, the junction contained 4 bases not matched to a gene. The CDR3 is 15 amino acids. The CDR3 loop reads CASSAGDSSYNEQFF. The CDR3 coding sequence is TGTGCCAGCAGCGCAGGGGACAGCTCCTACAATGAGCAGTTCTTC.

V is TRBV4-3 and J is TRBJ1-2, with a tentative D call TRBD1 (6 bases). The CDR3 has 14 residues. Trimming cost V 3 bases and J 6 bases, with 14 bases left between them. Germline-derived CDR1 and CDR2 are LGHNA and YSLEER. The CDR3 DNA sequence: TGCGCCAGCAGCCAGGAGGGCAGGGGTGATGGCTACACCTTC. The encoded protein is CASSQEGRGDGYTF.

The rearrangement joins TRBV7-7 to TRBJ1-5; D gene uncertain. V lost 2 bases and J 0 bases, leaving 14 bases between the germline ends. This CDR3 is 17 amino acids long. Germline V gives CDR1 SSHAT, CDR2 FNYEAQ (reference sequence). The CDR3: CASSLSLANYSNQPQHF. The CDR3 DNA sequence: TGTGCCAGCAGCTTAAGTTTGGCGAACTATAGCAATCAGCCCCAGCATTTT.

This chain connects TRBV5-1 to TRBJ2-5; possible D gene TRBD2, 6 bases. The DNA end is more similar to TRBJ2-7, so the J call may be wrong. CDR3 length: 15 amino acids. The V gene's germline CDR1 is SGHRS and CDR2 YFSETQ. CDR3 sequence reads: CASSLVGGTSYEQYF. The CDR3 nucleotides read TGCGCCAGCAGCTTGGTTGGCGGGACTTCCTACGAGCAGTACTTC.

V usage is TRBV7-9 and J usage is TRBJ1-2, with a possible D match to TRBD1 (6 bases). CDR1 SEHNR and CDR2 FQNEAQ come from the germline V gene (reference sequence). Trimming removed 3 bases at V and 7 bases at J, with 27 bases between. This CDR3 comprises 18 residues. The CDR3: CASSLGETGTQPGGGYTF. The CDR3 DNA sequence: TGTGCCAGCAGCTTGGGGGAGACCGGGACACAACCGGGTGGTGGCTACACCTTC.

The gene calls are TRBV7-2 and TRBJ1-5; tentatively, D is TRBD1 (5 bases). Trimming stripped 2 bases from V and 6 bases from J, with 14 bases between. There are 15 residues in the CDR3. In germline, CDR1 is SGHTA, CDR2 FQGNSA. CDR3 in DNA: TGTGCCAGCAGCTTAACCCAGGGTCGGGGTCAGCCCCAGCATTTT. Encoded protein: CASSLTQGRGQPQHF.

The gene calls are TRBV30 and TRBJ2-3; no reliable D call. The CDR3 has 11 amino acids. V lost 0 bases and J lost 7, with 5 bases in between. Germline CDR1 reads GTSNPN; CDR2 reads SVGIG (reference sequence). DNA of the CDR3: TGTGCCTGGAGTGTTGGGTATACGCAGTATTTT. Amino acids: CAWSVGYTQYF. Drawing the rest from reference TRBV30 and TRBJ2-3, the complete variable domain is SQTIHQWPATLVQPVGSPLSLECTVEGTSNPNLYWYRQAAGRGLQLLFYSVGIGQISSEVPQNLSASRPQDRQFILSSKKLLLSDSGFYLCAWSVGYTQYFGPGTRLTVL.

The chain recombines TRBV19 with TRBJ2-5; D might be TRBD1 (6 bases). From germline, CDR1 is LNHDA and CDR2 SQIVND (reference sequence). Trimming left V 3 bases short and J 2 bases short, with 16 bases between. This CDR3 has 16 amino acids. Here the CDR3 DNA reads TGTGCCAGTAGTATTCCCAATGGACAGTATCAAGAGACCCAGTACTTC. It translates to CASSIPNGQYQETQYF.

The chain joins TRBV5-6 to TRBJ1-2; D perhaps matches TRBD1 (5 bases). CDR1 SGHDT and CDR2 YYEEEE come from the germline V gene. The CDR3 is 14 amino acids. V gave up 0 bases and J gave up 2 bases, with 8 bases separating them. The chain's CDR3 is CASSLVGVNYGYTF. The DNA of the CDR3 is TGTGCCAGCAGCTTGGTGGGGGTGAACTATGGCTACACCTTC.

The chain uses TRBV9 and TRBJ2-5, with D perhaps matching TRBD1 or TRBD2 (5 bases each). V lost 8 bases and J 5 bases, leaving 19 bases between the germline ends. Germline V gene data show CDR1 as SGDLS and CDR2 as YYNGEE. There are 14 residues in the CDR3. This CDR3 reads CASSARDRGETQYF. The CDR3 DNA reads as TGTGCCAGTTCTGCCCGGGACCGAGGGGAGACCCAGTACTTC.

The rearrangement uses TRBV4-3 and TRBJ2-2; maybe TRBD2 (5 bases). Trimming took off 2 bases at V and 7 bases at J, with 8 bases between the two ends. This CDR3 has 13 residues. From germline, CDR1 is LGHNA and CDR2 YSLEER. The CDR3 sequence: CASSQTGYGELFF. DNA for the CDR3: TGCGCCAGCAGCCAAACGGGGTACGGGGAGCTGTTTTTT.

This clone was recorded only once. The J gene is TRBJ1-2, the V gene TRBV30; TRBD1 agrees at 8 bases. The CDR3 loop spans 13 amino acids. Germline-derived CDR1 and CDR2 are GTSNPN and SVGIG (reference sequence). Trimming cost V 0 bases and J 7 bases; bases outside gene matches: 4. The CDR3, as DNA: TGTGCCTGGAGTGTACAACAGGGGGGTGGCTACACCTTC. Residues: CAWSVQQGGGYTF. The whole variable domain, filled in from reference TRBV30 and TRBJ1-2, reads SQTIHQWPATLVQPVGSPLSLECTVEGTSNPNLYWYRQAAGRGLQLLFYSVGIGQISSEVPQNLSASRPQDRQFILSSKKLLLSDSGFYLCAWSVQQGGGYTFGSGTRLTVV.

This clone has a single count. This sequence joins TRBV5-4 and TRBJ2-7; D is undetermined. This CDR3 contains 15 residues. Per the germline V gene, CDR1 is SGHNT and CDR2 is YYREEE (reference sequence). The germline V and J ends were trimmed by 2 bases and 6 bases, with 18 bases remaining between them. CDR3 sequence reads: CASSFRAASAGEQYF. In DNA, the CDR3 is TGTGCCAGCAGCTTTCGGGCAGCCTCCGCAGGCGAGCAGTACTTC.

The V and J genes are TRBV19 and TRBJ2-3, with a weak D call TRBD2 (5 bases). V dropped 3 bases and J dropped 2 bases, with 12 bases sitting between them. Germline CDR1 is LNHDA and CDR2 is SQIVND (reference sequence). The length of the CDR3 is 15 residues. DNA for the CDR3: TGTGCCAGTAGTATCTCGCGCGGGTCCACAGATACGCAGTATTTT. Translated, it gives CASSISRGSTDTQYF.

CDR3 bases: TGTGCCACCAGCAGAGATCTGGGCAGCTCTGGAAACACCATATATTTT. Amino acid sequence: CATSRDLGSSGNTIYF. This sequence joins TRBV15 and TRBJ1-3, with D unclear. V gave up 0 bases and J gave up 0 bases, with 9 bases separating them. This CDR3 has 16 amino acids. CDR1 LNHNV and CDR2 YYDKDF come from the germline V gene (reference sequence).

The V and J genes are TRBV5-4 and TRBJ2-5; 15 bases are a match to TRBD2. V shed 4 bases, J shed 5 bases, and the junction held 3 bases outside the gene matches. This CDR3 comprises 15 residues. From germline, CDR1 is SGHNT and CDR2 YYREEE (reference sequence). The CDR3: CASSQGLAGGETQYF. The CDR3, as DNA: TGTGCCAGCAGCCAAGGACTAGCGGGAGGGGAGACCCAGTACTTC.

The rearrangement uses TRBV2 and TRBJ1-1, with D maybe TRBD1 (5 bases). V lost 10 bases and J lost 3, with 18 bases in between. Looked up from germline, CDR1 is SNHLY and CDR2 is FYNNEI. CDR3 length: 14 residues. The CDR3 nucleotides read TGTGCCACCACCGGGACCAATGTGGACACTGAAGCTTTCTTT. This encodes CATTGTNVDTEAFF.

The chain combines TRBV7-2 with TRBJ2-7; TRBD2 matches 9 bases. From germline, CDR1 is SGHTA and CDR2 FQGNSA. V gave up 1 base and J gave up 3 bases; unmatched junction bases: 4. The CDR3 runs 15 residues. The CDR3 sequence: CASSLVSGGSYEQYF. The CDR3 nucleotides read TGTGCCAGCAGCTTAGTGAGCGGGGGGAGCTACGAGCAGTACTTC. The whole variable domain, remainder taken from reference TRBV7-2 and TRBJ2-7, is GAGVSQSPSNKVTEKGKDVELRCDPISGHTALYWYRQSLGQGLEFLIYFQGNSAPDKSGLPSDRFSAERTGGSVSTLTIQRTQQEDSAVYLCASSLVSGGSYEQYFGPGTRLTVT.

The V and J genes are TRBV15 and TRBJ2-4; maybe TRBD1 (7 bases). The length of the CDR3 is 14 residues. V lost 0 bases and J lost 5, with 8 bases in between. The germline V gene encodes CDR1 LNHNV and CDR2 YYDKDF (reference sequence). CDR3 in DNA: TGTGCCACCAGCAGAGACAGGGGGGAAAACATTCAGTACTTC. It specifies CATSRDRGENIQYF. Full variable domain (remainder filled in from reference TRBV15 and TRBJ2-4): DAMVIQNPRYQVTQFGKPVTLSCSQTLNHNVMYWYQQKSSQAPKLLFHYYDKDFNNEADTPDNFQSRRPNTSFCFLDIRSPGLGDTAMYLCATSRDRGENIQYFGAGTRLSVL.

This clone was seen a single time. The chain links TRBV21-1 to TRBJ1-5; TRBD1, as called in the table, went unchecked against the DNA. TRBV21-1 is a pseudogene segment. The CDR3 runs to 12 residues. The CDR3 sequence: CASGAVNQPQHF. CDR3 sequence (DNA): TGTGCCAGCGGGGCAGTGAATCAGCCCCAGCATTTT.

This chain connects TRBV14 to TRBJ2-2; TRBD1 agrees at 7 bases. J lost 3 bases, V lost 6 bases, and 7 bases had no gene match. CDR1 and CDR2 (germline): SGHDN, FVKESK. The CDR3 has 15 amino acids. The CDR3 nucleotides read TGTGCCAGCAGGCCCGGGACAGCGTACACCGGGGAGCTGTTTTTT. As protein: CASRPGTAYTGELFF.

This chain uses TRBV5-1 with TRBJ2-3; 9 bases agree with TRBD2. V lost 4 bases and J lost 5; bases outside the gene matches: 8. This CDR3 contains 15 residues. Looked up from germline, CDR1 is SGHRS and CDR2 is YFSETQ. The CDR3: CASSPSGTGGDTQYF. As DNA, the CDR3 is TGCGCCAGCAGCCCTAGCGGGACTGGGGGAGATACGCAGTATTTT.